This T cell receptor beta chain was recorded in a study of shared clonotypes between healthy human individuals. Naive CD8 cells lacked CD45RO, underwent positive selection for CCR7 and left out terminally differentiated effector memory CD45RA+ cells. Deep-level settings were used for running the assay. The repertoire was sequenced with immunoSEQ multiplex PCR; TCRdb's copy has only in-frame clones and lacks some. The sample includes some 2 million clones, just under 95% of them seen just once. Study conclusions and caveats: Rarefaction analysis demonstrated incomplete sorted-subset sequencing notwithstanding large depth.

Looked up from germline, CDR1 is SEHNR and CDR2 is FQNEAQ (reference sequence). The CDR3 runs to 14 residues. V was trimmed by 5 bases and J by 5 bases, leaving 15 bases between them. As for this clone: The target antigen is unknown.

The V gene is TRBV7-9, the J gene TRBJ2-5; D possibly matches TRBD1 or TRBD2 (5 bases each). This receptor was obtained from a man between 18 and 29 years old in good health. The sequencing input was naive CD8+ T cells sorted from blood. As DNA, the CDR3 is TGTGCCAGCAGCCCGGGACCTCCAGAGGAGACCCAGTACTTC. This codes for CASSPGPPEETQYF.